This entry concerns a single T cell receptor (beta chain). Its specificity is not known. This entry belongs to a study of cytomegalovirus exposure and HLA in healthy donors. General study points: Exclusion applied to some V segments, including TRBV6-2 and TRBV6-3, as they were indistinguishable.

This PCR relied on a set of 60 Vbeta primers and 13 Jbeta primers. This table comes from immunoSEQ multiplex PCR, and its TCRdb copy is limited to in-frame clones, with some not included. The data contain under 150,000 clones, around 83% of them singletons. The CDR3 extends over 13 amino acids. V dropped 4 bases and J dropped 1 base, with 7 bases sitting between them. CDR1 is MNHNS and CDR2 is SASEGT in the germline V gene. Sequenced: PBMCs. The rearrangement joins TRBV6-1 to TRBJ1-1; TRBD1 might be the D (6 bases). The TCR sequence derives from a girl aged 2 to 9 in good health and CMV-seronegative. The CDR3 nucleotides read TGTGCCAGCAGTGTACAGGGGAACACTGAAGCTTTCTTT. Its protein product is CASSVQGNTEAFF.